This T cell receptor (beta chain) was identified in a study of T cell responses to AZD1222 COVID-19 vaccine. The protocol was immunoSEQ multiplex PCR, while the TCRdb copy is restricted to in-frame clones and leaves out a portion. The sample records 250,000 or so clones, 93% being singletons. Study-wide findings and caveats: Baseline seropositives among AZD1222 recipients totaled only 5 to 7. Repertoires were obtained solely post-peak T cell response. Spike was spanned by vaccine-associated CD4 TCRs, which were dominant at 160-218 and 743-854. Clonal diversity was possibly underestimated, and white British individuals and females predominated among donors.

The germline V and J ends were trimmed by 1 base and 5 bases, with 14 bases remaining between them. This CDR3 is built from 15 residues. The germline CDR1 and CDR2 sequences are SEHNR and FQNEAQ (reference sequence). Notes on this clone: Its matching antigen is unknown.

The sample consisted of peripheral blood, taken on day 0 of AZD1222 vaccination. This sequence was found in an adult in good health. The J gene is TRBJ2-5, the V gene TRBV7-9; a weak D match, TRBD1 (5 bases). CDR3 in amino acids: CASSLGQGVWETQYF. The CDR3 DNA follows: TGTGCCAGCAGCTTAGGCCAGGGCGTATGGGAGACCCAGTACTTC.